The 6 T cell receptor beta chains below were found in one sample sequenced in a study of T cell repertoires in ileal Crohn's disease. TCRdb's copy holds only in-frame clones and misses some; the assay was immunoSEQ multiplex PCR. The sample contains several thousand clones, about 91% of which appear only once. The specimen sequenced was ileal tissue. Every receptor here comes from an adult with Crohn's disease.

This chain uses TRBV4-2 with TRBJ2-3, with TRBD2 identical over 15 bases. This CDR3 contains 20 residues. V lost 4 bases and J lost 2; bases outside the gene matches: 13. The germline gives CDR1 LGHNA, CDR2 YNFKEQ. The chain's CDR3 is CASSPKRTSGREAVTDTQYF. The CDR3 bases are TGTGCCAGCAGCCCGAAGCGGACTAGCGGGAGGGAAGCAGTCACAGATACGCAGTATTTT.

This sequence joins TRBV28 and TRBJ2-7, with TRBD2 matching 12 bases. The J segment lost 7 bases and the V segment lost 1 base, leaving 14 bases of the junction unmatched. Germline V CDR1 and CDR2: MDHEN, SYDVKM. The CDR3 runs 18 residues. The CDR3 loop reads CASSLFPGLAGFPREQYF. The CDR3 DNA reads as TGTGCCAGCAGTTTATTCCCCGGACTAGCGGGATTCCCCCGGGAGCAGTACTTC.

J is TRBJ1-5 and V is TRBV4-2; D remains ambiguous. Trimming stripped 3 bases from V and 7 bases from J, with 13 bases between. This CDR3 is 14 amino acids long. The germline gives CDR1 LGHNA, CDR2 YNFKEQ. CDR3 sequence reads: CASSQRAVGQPQHF. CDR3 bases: TGTGCCAGCAGCCAGAGGGCAGTGGGCCAGCCCCAGCATTTT.

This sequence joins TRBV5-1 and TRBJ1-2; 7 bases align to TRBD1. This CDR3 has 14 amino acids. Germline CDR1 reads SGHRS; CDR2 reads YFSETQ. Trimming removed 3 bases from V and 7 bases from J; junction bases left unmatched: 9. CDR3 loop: CASSSLTGVGGYTF. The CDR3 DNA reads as TGCGCCAGCAGCTCACTCACAGGGGTCGGTGGCTACACCTTC.

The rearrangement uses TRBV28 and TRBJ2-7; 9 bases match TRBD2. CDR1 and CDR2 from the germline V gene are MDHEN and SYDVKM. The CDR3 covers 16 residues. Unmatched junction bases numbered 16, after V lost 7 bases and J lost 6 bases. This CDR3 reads CASTQPRGAGGLEQYF. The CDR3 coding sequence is TGTGCCAGCACCCAACCCAGGGGAGCGGGAGGCCTCGAGCAGTACTTC.

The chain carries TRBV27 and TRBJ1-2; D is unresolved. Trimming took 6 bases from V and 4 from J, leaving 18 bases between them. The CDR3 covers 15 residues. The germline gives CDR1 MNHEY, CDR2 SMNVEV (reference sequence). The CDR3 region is CASRFSLSGSYGYTF. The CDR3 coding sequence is TGTGCCAGCAGATTTTCGTTGTCAGGCTCCTATGGCTACACCTTC.